The 14 T cell receptor beta chains presented below share a single source sample, sequenced in a study of PD-1 blockade in classical Hodgkin lymphoma. The table came from immunoSEQ multiplex PCR; TCRdb's copy has only in-frame clones and leaves some out. The data contain 25,000 to 35,000 clones, about 80% of them singletons. Time point described: cycle 4 day 1 (C4D1), after less than seven weeks of nivolumab. Autologous stem cell transplantation was followed by relapse in every patient, and brentuximab vedotin exposure varied. Purified CD4+ T cells were obtained from thawed PBMCs through magnetic negative selection. This specimen consisted of CD4+ T cells from blood, obtained before the fourth cycle of nivolumab. These receptors were obtained from a human donor with classical Hodgkin lymphoma.

This rearrangement joins TRBV7-8 to TRBJ1-4; no reliable D call. V lost 5 bases to trimming and J lost 3 bases, with 19 bases between them. This CDR3 is built from 17 residues. Germline CDR1 SGHVS, CDR2 FQNEAQ. This CDR3 reads CASSQMTSQWSNEKLFF. CDR3 in DNA: TGTGCCAGCAGCCAAATGACTAGTCAGTGGTCTAATGAAAAACTGTTTTTT.

The chain employs TRBV19 and TRBJ2-7, with 9 nucleotides matching TRBD1. The CDR3 has 12 residues. Germline V gene data show CDR1 as LNHDA and CDR2 as SQIVND (reference sequence). V trimming: 8 bases; J trimming: 6 bases; junction bases outside the gene matches: 5. The DNA of the CDR3 is TGTGCCAGTCAAAACAGGGGGCTCGAGCAGTACTTC. Translated: CASQNRGLEQYF.

The chain carries TRBV7-2 and TRBJ1-6, with D unresolved. The CDR3 consists of 14 residues. Per germline, CDR1 SGHTA and CDR2 FQGNSA. Trimming removed 1 base from V and 4 bases from J, with 5 bases in between. The CDR3 protein is CASSLGNYNSPLHF. The CDR3 DNA reads as TGTGCCAGCAGCTTAGGGAATTATAATTCACCCCTCCACTTT.

The genes are TRBV27 and TRBJ2-1; no firm D call. The ends were cut back, 7 bases at V and 0 bases at J, with 13 bases in the middle. The CDR3 loop spans 15 amino acids. Germline V lookup: CDR1 MNHEY, CDR2 SMNVEV (reference sequence). CDR3 DNA: TGTGCCAGCACCCCATCGGCTAGCTCCTACAATGAGCAGTTCTTC. It yields the protein CASTPSASSYNEQFF.

V and J are TRBV9 and TRBJ2-5; weak D call: TRBD2 (6 bases). Between the trimmed V and J ends, which lost 3 bases and 1 base, there was a span of 19 bases. Per germline, CDR1 SGDLS and CDR2 YYNGEE. The CDR3 runs to 17 residues. The chain's CDR3 is CASSAPRGTGLQETQYF. The CDR3 DNA reads as TGTGCCAGCAGCGCCCCTCGGGGGACTGGACTCCAAGAGACCCAGTACTTC. Variable domain in full (rest from reference TRBV9 and TRBJ2-5): DSGVTQTPKHLITATGQRVTLRCSPRSGDLSVYWYQQSLDQGLQFLIQYYNGEERAKGNILERFSAQQFPDLHSELNLSSLELGDSALYFCASSAPRGTGLQETQYFGPGTRLLVL.

CDR3 nucleotide sequence: TGTGCCTGGAGTGGGGCGGGGGGCTACAATGAGCAGTTCTTC. Its protein product is CAWSGAGGYNEQFF. V usage is TRBV30 and J usage is TRBJ2-1; 8 nucleotides align to TRBD2. CDR1 GTSNPN and CDR2 SVGIG come from the germline V gene (reference sequence). The CDR3 runs 14 residues. V shed 1 base, J shed 3 bases, and the junction held 2 bases outside the gene matches.

V gene TRBV30 combines with J gene TRBJ1-3; D gene ambiguous. The germline gives CDR1 GTSNPN, CDR2 SVGIG (reference sequence). The CDR3 totals 15 residues. V was cut by 0 bases and J by 0 bases, with 9 bases left in between. The CDR3 loop is CAWSVPRISGNTIYF. DNA of the CDR3: TGTGCCTGGAGTGTACCGAGAATCTCTGGAAACACCATATATTTT.

This clone appeared a single time. The CDR3 DNA follows: TGTGCCAGTAGTCCCTGGCTAATGAACACTGAAGCTTTCTTT. This sequence encodes CASSPWLMNTEAFF. This rearrangement joins TRBV19 to TRBJ1-1; D unclear. The V end was cut by 5 bases, the J end by 0 bases, with 10 bases between. This CDR3 is 14 amino acids long. CDR1 is LNHDA and CDR2 is SQIVND in the germline V gene (reference sequence).

This chain connects TRBV9 to TRBJ1-2, with unresolved D. CDR3 length equals 15 residues. V was clipped by 3 bases and J by 2 bases, with 14 bases between them. CDR1 is SGDLS and CDR2 is YYNGEE in the germline V gene. CDR3 in DNA: TGTGCCAGCAGCGCCGGTCATGCGGGGAACTATGGCTACACCTTC. It is translated as CASSAGHAGNYGYTF.

The chain links TRBV27 to TRBJ1-5; the D is unclear. CDR3 length: 15 amino acids. In germline, CDR1 is MNHEY, CDR2 SMNVEV (reference sequence). V lost 0 bases and J 3 bases, leaving 9 bases between the germline ends. The CDR3 bases are TGTGCCAGCAGTTTATCGGGCCAGGCCAATCAGCCCCAGCATTTT. The encoded protein is CASSLSGQANQPQHF.

The V call is TRBV30, the J call TRBJ1-1; unclear D gene. The germline gives CDR1 GTSNPN, CDR2 SVGIG (reference sequence). V gave up 4 bases and J gave up 4 bases, with 16 bases separating them. The CDR3 is 14 amino acids. The chain's CDR3 is CAWNELNRGTEAFF. CDR3 coding DNA: TGTGCCTGGAATGAACTCAATCGGGGCACTGAAGCTTTCTTT.

The CDR3 reads CASSFSSYEQYF. The CDR3 nucleotides read TGTGCCAGCAGTTTTAGCTCCTACGAGCAGTACTTC. This chain connects TRBV28 to TRBJ2-7; no reliable D call. The germline gives CDR1 MDHEN, CDR2 SYDVKM. Trimming pared 3 bases from V and 0 bases from J, leaving 3 bases between. This CDR3 contains 12 residues.

This sequence joins TRBV25-1 and TRBJ1-1; 7 nucleotides line up with TRBD1. V shed 3 bases and J 6 bases; nucleotides not matched to a gene: 7. From germline, CDR1 is MGHDK and CDR2 SYGVNS. The CDR3 totals 14 residues. In nucleotides, the CDR3 is TGTGCCAGCAGTGAGACAGGGTGGAGGCCTGAAGCTTTCTTT. Its protein product is CASSETGWRPEAFF.

CDR3 sequence reads: CASSLPGQPNTGELFF. The CDR3 region has the DNA TGTGCCAGCAGCCTGCCGGGACAGCCGAACACCGGGGAGCTGTTTTTT. This chain joins TRBV5-4 and TRBJ2-2; 7 bases are shared with TRBD1. From germline, CDR1 is SGHNT and CDR2 YYREEE (reference sequence). The CDR3 totals 16 residues. Trimming cost V 4 bases and J 0 bases; bases outside gene matches: 6.